Listed here are 27 T cell receptor beta chains from one sample, sequenced in a study of cytomegalovirus exposure and HLA in healthy donors. The PCR employed 60 Vbeta primers together with 13 Jbeta primers. TCRdb's copy holds only in-frame clones and misses some; the assay was immunoSEQ multiplex PCR. The data show 120,000 to 150,000 clones, with about 75% seen just once and 1.6% held by the top ten. The specimen was PBMCs. All receptors derive from a woman in her 30s in good health and CMV-seronegative.

The chain carries TRBV29-1 and TRBJ2-2; the D is unclear. Trimming shortened V by 4 bases and J by 7 bases, and 16 bases separated the two germline ends. The V gene's germline CDR1 is SQVTM and CDR2 ANQGSEA. The CDR3 contains 14 residues. The chain's CDR3 is CSVVETRVGGELFF. The CDR3 nucleotides read TGCAGCGTTGTGGAAACTCGGGTCGGCGGGGAGCTGTTTTTT.

The gene calls are TRBV29-1 and TRBJ2-1; 15 positions match TRBD2. Germline V gene sequence: CDR1 SQVTM, CDR2 ANQGSEA. Trimming cost V 5 bases and J 12 bases; bases outside gene matches: 8. The CDR3 spans 14 residues. CDR3: CSVLGLAGGRGQFF. CDR3 in DNA: TGCAGCGTTCTAGGACTAGCGGGAGGGCGGGGGCAGTTCTTC.

The rearrangement links TRBV28 to TRBJ1-5; unclear D gene. CDR1 is MDHEN, CDR2 SYDVKM, per germline. The CDR3 consists of 14 residues. V was trimmed by 1 base and J by 5 bases, leaving 9 bases between them. The CDR3: CASSLLSGDQPQHF. CDR3 nucleotide sequence: TGTGCCAGCAGTTTATTGTCCGGGGATCAGCCCCAGCATTTT.

The V call is TRBV5-1, the J call TRBJ2-1, with 10 bases aligning to TRBD2. The CDR3 loop spans 15 amino acids. Trimming cost V 5 bases and J 7 bases; bases outside gene matches: 9. The germline V gene encodes CDR1 SGHRS and CDR2 YFSETQ. CDR3 in DNA: TGCGCCAGCAGTCCCACTAGCGGGAACGGTAATGAGCAGTTCTTC. The encoded protein is CASSPTSGNGNEQFF.

This clone was picked up a small number of times. The chain uses TRBV6-4 and TRBJ1-1, with 10 bases aligning to TRBD1. Trimming at V came to 6 bases and at J to 6 bases, leaving 10 bases not matched to a gene. The length of the CDR3 is 15 residues. The germline V gene has CDR1 MRHNA and CDR2 SNTAGT. Here the CDR3 reads CASRATGGSGAEAFF. Here the CDR3 DNA reads TGTGCCAGCAGGGCGACAGGGGGCTCAGGGGCTGAAGCTTTCTTT.

The chain is built from TRBV4-1 and TRBJ1-5; possibly TRBD1 for D (6 bases). This CDR3 has 16 amino acids. Germline V CDR1 and CDR2: MGHRA, YSYEKL. V lost 3 bases and J 6 bases, leaving 18 bases between the germline ends. The CDR3 bases are TGCGCCAGCAGCCATAGCACGCAGGGGAAGGGTCAGCCCCAGCATTTT. It codes for CASSHSTQGKGQPQHF.

V is TRBV6-5 and J is TRBJ2-5; possible D gene TRBD1, 6 bases. Looked up from germline, CDR1 is MNHEY and CDR2 is SVGAGI. V lost 2 bases to trimming and J lost 5 bases, with 12 bases between them. The CDR3 runs to 14 residues. In DNA form, the CDR3 reads TGTGCCAGCAGTTACGCGGCCGGACAGGAGACCCAGTACTTC. Translated, it gives CASSYAAGQETQYF.

The chain joins TRBV5-4 to TRBJ2-3; D not certain. Germline loops: CDR1 SGHNT, CDR2 YYREEE (reference sequence). The V and J ends lost 0 bases and 4 bases respectively, with 9 bases between them. CDR3 length: 14 amino acids. CDR3 in DNA: TGTGCCAGCAGCTTGGTTCAGGCGTCAGATACGCAGTATTTT. Residues: CASSLVQASDTQYF.

In the case of this clone: The junction departs from the called germline gene at one end, perhaps through a read error. The V call is TRBV18, the J call TRBJ2-3; no firm D call. Germline-derived CDR1 and CDR2 are KGHSH and LQKENI. CDR3 size: 14 residues. CDR3 in amino acids: CASPPATSTDTQYF. In nucleotides, the CDR3 is TGTGCCAGCCCACCCGCGACTAGCACAGATACGCAGTATTTT.

CDR3: CAWALGGAEPQHF. The CDR3 DNA follows: TGTGCCTGGGCCCTAGGGGGAGCAGAGCCCCAGCATTTT. V is TRBV30 and J is TRBJ1-5; possible D gene TRBD1, 6 bases. The CDR3 length is 13 residues. V was clipped by 5 bases and J by 8 bases, with 16 bases between them. CDR1 is GTSNPN and CDR2 is SVGIG in the germline V gene (reference sequence).

The chain couples TRBV28 to TRBJ2-2; tentatively, D is TRBD2 (5 bases). This CDR3 region has 17 residues. Germline values: CDR1 MDHEN, CDR2 SYDVKM. With 2 bases removed from V and 6 bases from J, the gap between germline ends came to 19 bases. The CDR3 DNA reads TGTGCCAGCAGTTTAGCAGCGGTCTCCGGAGGTCCCGGGGAGCTGTTTTTT. As protein: CASSLAAVSGGPGELFF.

J is TRBJ2-1 and V is TRBV10-3; 10 bases agree with TRBD1. V was pared by 6 bases and J by 4 bases, with 6 bases of the junction left unmatched. CDR1 ENHRY and CDR2 SYGVKD come from the germline V gene. CDR3 length: 15 residues. The CDR3 bases are TGTGCCATCAGGCCCGGGACAGGGGATTACAATGAGCAGTTCTTC. This sequence encodes CAIRPGTGDYNEQFF.

This clone was counted only a few times. This chain connects TRBV7-9 to TRBJ2-7; D uncertain. V was cut by 1 base and J by 4 bases, with 5 bases left in between. CDR1 and CDR2 from the germline V gene are SEHNR and FQNEAQ (reference sequence). This CDR3 has 12 residues. CDR3 region: CASSLGVYEQYF. The CDR3 DNA sequence: TGTGCCAGCAGCTTAGGAGTATACGAGCAGTACTTC.

The V and J genes are TRBV19 and TRBJ2-7, with TRBD1 matching 10 bases. The CDR3 is made up of 14 amino acids. Germline V gene sequence: CDR1 LNHDA, CDR2 SQIVND (reference sequence). V shed 7 bases and J 3 bases; nucleotides not matched to a gene: 6. DNA for the CDR3: TGTGCCAGTACGGCCGGGACAGGGGACTACGAGCAGTACTTC. Amino acids: CASTAGTGDYEQYF.

The rearrangement joins TRBV30 to TRBJ2-1; 10 nucleotides agree with TRBD2. CDR1 and CDR2 from the germline V gene are GTSNPN and SVGIG (reference sequence). CDR3 length equals 17 residues. Unmatched junction bases numbered 17, after V lost 2 bases and J lost 10 bases. CDR3 in DNA: TGTGCCTGGAGTAAAACCCTAGCGGGGGTCCCGGGGGGCGAGCAGTTCTTC. Translating gives CAWSKTLAGVPGGEQFF. Variable domain in full (rest from reference TRBV30 and TRBJ2-1): SQTIHQWPATLVQPVGSPLSLECTVEGTSNPNLYWYRQAAGRGLQLLFYSVGIGQISSEVPQNLSASRPQDRQFILSSKKLLLSDSGFYLCAWSKTLAGVPGGEQFFGPGTRLTVL.

V and J are TRBV19 and TRBJ2-7, with 9 nucleotides matching TRBD1. Germline V gene data show CDR1 as LNHDA and CDR2 as SQIVND (reference sequence). This CDR3 has 13 residues. J gave up 0 bases and V 9 bases, and 3 bases lay outside the gene matches. Here the CDR3 reads CASGTGSSYEQYF. In DNA form, the CDR3 reads TGTGCCAGCGGGACAGGGAGCTCCTACGAGCAGTACTTC. The whole variable domain, filled in from reference TRBV19 and TRBJ2-7, reads DGGITQSPKYLFRKEGQNVTLSCEQNLNHDAMYWYRQDPGQGLRLIYYSQIVNDFQKGDIAEGYSVSREKKESFPLTVTSAQKNPTAFYLCASGTGSSYEQYFGPGTRLTVT.

V is TRBV4-2 and J is TRBJ1-5; tentative D call: TRBD1 (5 bases). The CDR3 runs to 15 residues. Per the germline V gene, CDR1 is LGHNA and CDR2 is YNFKEQ. The germline V and J ends were trimmed by 0 bases and 2 bases, with 8 bases remaining between them. The CDR3 is CASSQDTGRNQPQHF. The CDR3 DNA sequence: TGTGCCAGCAGCCAAGATACAGGCCGCAATCAGCCCCAGCATTTT.

The J gene is TRBJ2-7, the V gene TRBV7-6, with TRBD2 identical over 8 bases. Germline CDR1 reads SGHVS; CDR2 reads FNYEAQ. The CDR3 spans 13 residues. The DNA of the CDR3 is TGTGCGTCCGGACGGGAGCGGGAGCTAGGGCAGTACTTC. This encodes CASGRERELGQYF.

V is TRBV7-9 and J is TRBJ2-1, with TRBD2 matching over 9 bases. CDR3 size: 16 residues. Germline CDR1 is SEHNR and CDR2 is FQNEAQ (reference sequence). The V segment lost 1 base and the J segment 2 bases; nucleotides outside the gene matches: 3. The CDR3 region has the DNA TGTGCCAGCAGCTTAGGCGGGGGGGGAACCTACAATGAGCAGTTCTTC. This gives the protein CASSLGGGGTYNEQFF.

In this sample, this clone turned up a few times. The sample holds other DNA sequences that translate to the same CDR3. V gene TRBV18 combines with J gene TRBJ2-3; 9 bases line up with TRBD2. The J segment lost 1 base and the V segment lost 3 bases, leaving 5 bases of the junction unmatched. Per germline, CDR1 KGHSH and CDR2 LQKENI. The CDR3 totals 16 residues. The CDR3 DNA is TGTGCCAGCTCACCCCCCGCGGGGGGGGGCACAGATACGCAGTATTTT. Translation gives CASSPPAGGGTDTQYF.

The chain combines TRBV9 with TRBJ2-2; 8 positions agree with TRBD2. Germline assignment: CDR1 SGDLS and CDR2 YYNGEE. The CDR3 consists of 15 residues. V trimming: 2 bases; J trimming: 0 bases; junction bases outside the gene matches: 0. The CDR3 DNA is TGTGCCAGCAGCGTTAGCGGGGCGAACACCGGGGAGCTGTTTTTT. Translating gives CASSVSGANTGELFF.

The chain links TRBV6-5 to TRBJ1-1, with TRBD1 matching 7 bases. V shed 6 bases and J 4 bases; nucleotides not matched to a gene: 5. The germline gives CDR1 MNHEY, CDR2 SVGAGI. The CDR3 covers 13 residues. CDR3 in DNA: TGTGCCAGCAGCCTAAACAGGGGCACTGAAGCTTTCTTT. Amino acids: CASSLNRGTEAFF.

The chain combines TRBV7-2 with TRBJ1-2; a possible D gene is TRBD1 (5 bases). This CDR3 is 16 amino acids long. Trimming pared 5 bases from V and 1 base from J, leaving 17 bases between. Germline lookup yields CDR1 SGHTA and CDR2 FQGNSA. As DNA, the CDR3 is TGTGCCAGCAGCCCGACCTTTCGGGGGTTTAACTATGGCTACACCTTC. Its protein product is CASSPTFRGFNYGYTF.

This clone was seen many times. The chain links TRBV4-1 to TRBJ1-1; 9 nucleotides line up with TRBD1. In germline, CDR1 is MGHRA, CDR2 YSYEKL. J was trimmed by 5 bases and V by 5 bases; bases with no gene match: 12. The CDR3 length is 16 residues. The CDR3 nucleotides read TGCGCCAGCAGCGCTTCGGGACAGGGAAGAGATACTGAAGCTTTCTTT. This codes for CASSASGQGRDTEAFF.

This chain connects TRBV7-2 to TRBJ2-5; TRBD1 aligns across 8 bases. CDR1 and CDR2 (germline): SGHTA, FQGNSA. With V trimmed by 5 bases and J by 4 bases, 12 bases remained unmatched. The CDR3 runs 16 residues. CDR3 sequence: CASSRGDRPDGETQYF. The CDR3 coding sequence is TGTGCCAGCAGCCGAGGGGACAGGCCCGATGGAGAGACCCAGTACTTC.

This clone has a handful of counts. The CDR3 spells CAISESERTLYNEQFF. The CDR3 nucleotides are TGTGCCATCAGTGAGTCTGAGCGGACTCTCTACAATGAGCAGTTCTTC. V gene TRBV10-3 combines with J gene TRBJ2-1; the D gene is possibly TRBD2 (5 bases). The V gene's germline CDR1 is ENHRY and CDR2 SYGVKD. The V gene lost 0 bases and the J gene lost 3 bases, with 12 bases spanning the gap. This CDR3 is 16 amino acids long.

The J gene is TRBJ2-3, the V gene TRBV5-1; the match to TRBD2 covers 12 bases. The trim removed 4 bases at V and 4 bases at J, leaving 7 bases unmatched. Germline V gene lookup returns CDR1 SGHRS and CDR2 YFSETQ. The CDR3 runs to 16 residues. The CDR3: CASSKWTSGTADTQYF. In DNA form, the CDR3 reads TGCGCCAGCAGCAAATGGACTAGCGGGACTGCAGATACGCAGTATTTT.